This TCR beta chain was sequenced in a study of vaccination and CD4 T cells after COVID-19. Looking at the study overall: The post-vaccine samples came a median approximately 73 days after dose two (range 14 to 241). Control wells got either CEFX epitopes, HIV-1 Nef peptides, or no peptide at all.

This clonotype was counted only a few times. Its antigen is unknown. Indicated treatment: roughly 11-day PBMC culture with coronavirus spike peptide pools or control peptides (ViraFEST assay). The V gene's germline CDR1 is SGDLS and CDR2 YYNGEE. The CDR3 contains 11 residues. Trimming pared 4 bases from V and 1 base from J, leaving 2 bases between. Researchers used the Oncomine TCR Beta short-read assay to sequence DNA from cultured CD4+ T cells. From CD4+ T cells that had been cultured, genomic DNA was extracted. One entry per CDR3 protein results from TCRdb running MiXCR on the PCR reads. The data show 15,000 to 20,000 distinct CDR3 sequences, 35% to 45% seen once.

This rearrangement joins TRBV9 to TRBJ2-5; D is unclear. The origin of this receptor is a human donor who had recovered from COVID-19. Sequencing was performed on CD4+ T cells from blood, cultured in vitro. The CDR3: CASSSQETQYF. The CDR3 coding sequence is TGTGCCAGCAGCAGCCAAGAGACCCAGTACTTC.